The rows below give T cell receptor beta chains drawn from one sample of a study of response to subunit inactivated influenza vaccine. TCRdb fed the RT-PCR reads into MiXCR, producing one record per CDR3 protein. The sample lists a few hundred thousand distinct CDR3 sequences, about 11% occurring once. These data also formed part of another study, on T cells expressing NK-cell markers.

This specimen consisted of PBMCs from blood, obtained on the day of vaccination. These receptors all stem from a man aged 50-59 years who received an inactivated influenza vaccine. Each CDR3 is given with its conserved first and last residue. The order of the fields is D gene, clone size, J gene, V gene, CDR3 length, CDR3 protein, CDR3 DNA. A D gene is named only where the DNA matches it firmly. Expanded clones are given a class, and other clones once, few, many or no size at all.

D gene: TRBD2; clone size: few; J gene: TRBJ2-7; V gene: TRBV28; CDR3 length: 15; CDR3 protein: CASNVLGLATYEQYF; CDR3 DNA: TGTGCCAGCAACGTCCTAGGACTAGCGACCTACGAGCAGTACTTC
D gene: TRBD2; clone size: many; J gene: TRBJ2-1; V gene: TRBV15; CDR3 length: 17; CDR3 protein: CATSRDRRGGLVEEQFF; CDR3 DNA: TGTGCCACCAGCAGAGATCGTCGGGGGGGGCTAGTTGAGGAGCAGTTCTTC
D gene: NA; clone size: NA; J gene: TRBJ2-7; V gene: TRBV5-1; CDR3 length: 13; CDR3 protein: CASKPGITYEQYF; CDR3 DNA: TGCGCCAGCAAACCAGGGATAACCTACGAGCAGTACTTC
D gene: NA; clone size: few; J gene: TRBJ2-2; V gene: TRBV20-1; CDR3 length: 14; CDR3 protein: CSARSGGRTGELFF; CDR3 DNA: TGCAGTGCTAGGTCGGGGGGCAGGACCGGGGAGCTGTTTTTT
D gene: NA; clone size: many; J gene: TRBJ2-7; V gene: TRBV28; CDR3 length: 16; CDR3 protein: CASSWQSLAQNYEQYF; CDR3 DNA: TGTGCCAGCAGTTGGCAGTCCCTAGCGCAGAACTACGAGCAGTACTTC
D gene: TRBD1; clone size: NA; J gene: TRBJ2-1; V gene: TRBV28; CDR3 length: 16; CDR3 protein: CASSSARQGAYNEQFF; CDR3 DNA: TGTGCCAGCAGTTCCGCCCGACAGGGCGCTTACAATGAGCAGTTCTTC
D gene: NA; clone size: few; J gene: TRBJ1-3; V gene: TRBV9; CDR3 length: 16; CDR3 protein: CASSGGARLSGNTIYF; CDR3 DNA: TGTGCCAGCAGCGGCGGGGCCAGACTCTCTGGAAACACCATATATTTT
D gene: NA; clone size: few; J gene: TRBJ2-5; V gene: TRBV7-2; CDR3 length: 13; CDR3 protein: CASRLGWGETQYF; CDR3 DNA: TGTGCCAGCAGACTGGGGTGGGGGGAGACCCAGTACTTC
D gene: TRBD2; clone size: NA; J gene: TRBJ2-1; V gene: TRBV27; CDR3 length: 15; CDR3 protein: CASRRLAGASNEQFF; CDR3 DNA: TGTGCCAGCAGACGACTAGCGGGGGCCAGCAATGAGCAGTTCTTC
D gene: NA; clone size: NA; J gene: TRBJ1-2; V gene: TRBV7-8; CDR3 length: 14; CDR3 protein: CASSLEGGVYGYTF; CDR3 DNA: TGTGCCAGCAGCTTAGAGGGGGGGGTCTATGGCTACACCTTC
D gene: TRBD2; clone size: NA; J gene: TRBJ2-1; V gene: TRBV20-1; CDR3 length: 17; CDR3 protein: CSANSLASGGPYNEQFF; CDR3 DNA: TGCAGTGCTAATAGCCTGGCTAGCGGGGGCCCCTACAATGAGCAGTTCTTC
D gene: NA; clone size: many; J gene: TRBJ2-7; V gene: TRBV12-3/TRBV12-4; CDR3 length: 12; CDR3 protein: CASTQQGGEQYF; CDR3 DNA: TGTGCCAGCACGCAACAGGGCGGCGAGCAGTACTTC
D gene: NA; clone size: few; J gene: TRBJ2-7; V gene: TRBV7-2; CDR3 length: 14; CDR3 protein: CASSFTQGAYEQYF; CDR3 DNA: TGTGCCAGCAGCTTTACACAGGGAGCCTACGAGCAGTACTTC